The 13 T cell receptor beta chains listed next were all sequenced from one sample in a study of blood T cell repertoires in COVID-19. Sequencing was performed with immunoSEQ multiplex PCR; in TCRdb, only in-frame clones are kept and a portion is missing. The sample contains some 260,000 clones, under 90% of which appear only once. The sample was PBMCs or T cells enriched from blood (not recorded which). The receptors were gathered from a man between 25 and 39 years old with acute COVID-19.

CDR3 protein: CATSEGPGTEAFF. CDR3 in DNA: TGTGCCACCAGTGAAGGACCAGGGACTGAAGCTTTCTTT. The V and J genes are TRBV24-1 and TRBJ1-1; TRBD1 might be the D (5 bases). From germline, CDR1 is KGHDR and CDR2 SFDVKD. V was clipped by 4 bases and J by 5 bases, with 10 bases between them. This CDR3 comprises 13 residues.

The CDR3 loop reads CASSFPWEGRTDTQYF. CDR3 sequence (DNA): TGTGCCAGCAGCTTCCCTTGGGAGGGGCGCACAGATACGCAGTATTTT. V gene TRBV21-1 combines with J gene TRBJ2-3; the table's D gene call, TRBD2, was not cross checked with the DNA. TRBV21-1 is noted as a pseudogene. This CDR3 comprises 16 residues.

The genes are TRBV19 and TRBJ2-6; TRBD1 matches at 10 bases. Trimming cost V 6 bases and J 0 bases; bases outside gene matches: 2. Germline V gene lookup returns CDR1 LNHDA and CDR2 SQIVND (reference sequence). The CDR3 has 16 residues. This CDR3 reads CASSRTGGSGANVLTF. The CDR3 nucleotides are TGTGCCAGTAGCAGGACAGGGGGCTCTGGGGCCAACGTCCTGACTTTC.

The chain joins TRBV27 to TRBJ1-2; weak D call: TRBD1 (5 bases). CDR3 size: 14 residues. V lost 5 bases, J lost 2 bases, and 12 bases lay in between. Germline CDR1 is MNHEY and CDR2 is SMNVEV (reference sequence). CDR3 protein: CASSPGGLNYGYTF. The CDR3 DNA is TGTGCCAGCAGTCCGGGGGGACTAAACTATGGCTACACCTTC.

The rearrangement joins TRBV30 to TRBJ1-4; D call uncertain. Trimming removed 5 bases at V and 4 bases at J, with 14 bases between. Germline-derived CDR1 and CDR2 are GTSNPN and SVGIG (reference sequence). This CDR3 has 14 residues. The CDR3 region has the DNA TGTGCCTGGGGTAGGACGGAGGTTAATGAAAAACTGTTTTTT. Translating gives CAWGRTEVNEKLFF.

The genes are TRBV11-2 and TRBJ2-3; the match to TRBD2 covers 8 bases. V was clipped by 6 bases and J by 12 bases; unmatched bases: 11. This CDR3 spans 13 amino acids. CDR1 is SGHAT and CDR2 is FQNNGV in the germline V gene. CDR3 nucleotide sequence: TGTGCCAGCAGTCCGATTGGGGGACTAGGACAGTATTTT. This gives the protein CASSPIGGLGQYF.

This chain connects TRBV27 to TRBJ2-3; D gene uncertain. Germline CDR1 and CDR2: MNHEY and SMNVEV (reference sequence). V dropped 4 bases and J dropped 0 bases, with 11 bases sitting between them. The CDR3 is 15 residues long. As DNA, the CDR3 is TGTGCCAGCAGTTCCACATCTCCTAGCACAGATACGCAGTATTTT. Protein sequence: CASSSTSPSTDTQYF.

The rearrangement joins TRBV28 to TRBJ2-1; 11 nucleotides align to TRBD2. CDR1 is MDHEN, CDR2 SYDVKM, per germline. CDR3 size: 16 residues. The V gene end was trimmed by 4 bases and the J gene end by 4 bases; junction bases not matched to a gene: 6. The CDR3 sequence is CASSSASSGRYNEQFF. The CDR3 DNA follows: TGTGCCAGCAGTTCAGCTTCTAGCGGGAGGTACAATGAGCAGTTCTTC.

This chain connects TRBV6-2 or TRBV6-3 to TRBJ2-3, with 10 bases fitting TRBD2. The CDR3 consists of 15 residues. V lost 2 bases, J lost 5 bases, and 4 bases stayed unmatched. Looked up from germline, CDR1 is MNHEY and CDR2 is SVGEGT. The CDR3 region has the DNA TGTGCCAGCAGTTACGCAGCGGGAGGGCAAGATACGCAGTATTTT. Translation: CASSYAAGGQDTQYF.

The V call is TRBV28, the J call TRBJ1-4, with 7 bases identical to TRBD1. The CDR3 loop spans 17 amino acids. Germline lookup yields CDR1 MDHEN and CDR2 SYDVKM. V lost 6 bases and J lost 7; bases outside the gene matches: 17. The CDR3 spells CASSLWATGESGEKLFF. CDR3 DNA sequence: TGTGCCAGCAGCCTATGGGCAACAGGGGAGAGTGGTGAAAAACTGTTTTTT.

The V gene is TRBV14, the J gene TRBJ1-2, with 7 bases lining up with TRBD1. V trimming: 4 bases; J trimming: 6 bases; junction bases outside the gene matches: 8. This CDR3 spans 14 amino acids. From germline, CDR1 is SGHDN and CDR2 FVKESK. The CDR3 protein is CASSRRQGLDGYTF. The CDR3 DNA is TGTGCCAGCAGCCGTCGACAGGGTTTGGATGGCTACACCTTC.

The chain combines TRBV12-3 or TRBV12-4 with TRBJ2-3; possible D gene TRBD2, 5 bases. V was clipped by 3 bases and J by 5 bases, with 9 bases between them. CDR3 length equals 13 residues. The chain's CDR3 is CASSFGKKDTQYF. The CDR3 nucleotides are TGTGCCAGCAGTTTCGGGAAGAAAGATACGCAGTATTTT.

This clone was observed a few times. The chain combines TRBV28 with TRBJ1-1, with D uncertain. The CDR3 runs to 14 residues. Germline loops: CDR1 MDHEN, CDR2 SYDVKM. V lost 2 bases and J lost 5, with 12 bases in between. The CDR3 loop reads CASSLRQVGTEAFF. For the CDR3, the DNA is TGTGCCAGCAGTTTACGGCAGGTTGGGACTGAAGCTTTCTTT. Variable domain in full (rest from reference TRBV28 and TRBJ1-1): DVKVTQSSRYLVKRTGEKVFLECVQDMDHENMFWYRQDPGLGLRLIYFSYDVKMKEKGDIPEGYSVSREKKERFSLILESASTNQTSMYLCASSLRQVGTEAFFGQGTRLTVV.